The 32 T cell receptor beta chains given below trace back to one sample, sequenced in a study of cytomegalovirus exposure and HLA in healthy donors. Only in-frame clones appear in the TCRdb table, and some are missing; sequencing was by immunoSEQ multiplex PCR. The sample has approximately 54,000 clones; more than 70% are singletons. Sequenced input: PBMCs. These receptors originate from a woman under 30 in good health and CMV-seropositive.

Only one count was recorded for this clone. This chain connects TRBV6-5 to TRBJ1-2; maybe TRBD1 (6 bases). CDR1 is MNHEY and CDR2 is SVGAGI in the germline V gene. V gave up 3 bases and J gave up 6 bases, with 17 bases separating them. The CDR3 has 15 residues. The CDR3 DNA is TGTGCCAGCAGTTATTTACCCACAGGGATCCATGGCTACACCTTC. This translates into CASSYLPTGIHGYTF.

This chain links TRBV30 with TRBJ1-4; D is unclear. Deletions cut 1 base from V and 8 bases from J, with 11 bases between. The CDR3 is 13 residues long. Germline assignment: CDR1 GTSNPN and CDR2 SVGIG (reference sequence). The CDR3 here is CAWSGSRREKLFF. Here the CDR3 DNA reads TGTGCCTGGAGTGGATCCCGGAGGGAAAAACTGTTTTTT.

This chain uses TRBV5-1 with TRBJ2-7; maybe TRBD2 (6 bases). Germline CDR1 is SGHRS and CDR2 is YFSETQ. The V end was cut by 1 base, the J end by 3 bases, with 14 bases between. The CDR3 is 15 amino acids. The CDR3 nucleotides are TGCGCCAGCAGCTTGAACGGAGGGGCTAGCTACGAGCAGTACTTC. This encodes CASSLNGGASYEQYF.

This chain links TRBV9 with TRBJ2-5; D may be TRBD1 (5 bases). V dropped 0 bases and J dropped 1 base, with 10 bases sitting between them. Germline values: CDR1 SGDLS, CDR2 YYNGEE. The CDR3 has 15 amino acids. CDR3 loop: CASSVDGHLQETQYF. As DNA, the CDR3 is TGTGCCAGCAGCGTAGATGGACACCTCCAAGAGACCCAGTACTTC. The full variable domain, in which reference TRBV9 and TRBJ2-5 provide the parts outside the CDR3, is DSGVTQTPKHLITATGQRVTLRCSPRSGDLSVYWYQQSLDQGLQFLIQYYNGEERAKGNILERFSAQQFPDLHSELNLSSLELGDSALYFCASSVDGHLQETQYFGPGTRLLVL.

This chain links TRBV7-2 with TRBJ2-6, with D possibly matching TRBD1 (5 bases). Trimming pared 7 bases from V and 1 base from J, leaving 11 bases between. CDR3 length: 15 amino acids. Per germline, CDR1 SGHTA and CDR2 FQGNSA. Here the CDR3 reads CASIWQGSGANVLTF. CDR3 DNA: TGTGCCAGCATTTGGCAGGGTTCTGGGGCCAACGTCCTGACTTTC.

The rearrangement uses TRBV6-1 and TRBJ2-5; TRBD1 might be the D (7 bases). Trimming removed 10 bases from V and 0 bases from J, with 15 bases in between. Per the germline V gene, CDR1 is MNHNS and CDR2 is SASEGT. This CDR3 has 14 residues. CDR3 DNA: TGTGCCAACCGGGCAGGGGGGAACCAAGAGACCCAGTACTTC. As protein: CANRAGGNQETQYF.

The chain has TRBV29-1 and TRBJ1-2; no firm D call. This CDR3 contains 11 residues. Deletions cut 1 base from V and 5 bases from J, with 5 bases between. The germline V gene has CDR1 SQVTM and CDR2 ANQGSEA. In DNA form, the CDR3 reads TGCAGCGTTGAAGTTAGTTATGGCTACACCTTC. Its protein product is CSVEVSYGYTF.

V and J are TRBV7-2 and TRBJ1-5; possible D gene TRBD1, 5 bases. The V end was cut by 2 bases, the J end by 5 bases, with 13 bases between. This CDR3 comprises 15 residues. Germline values: CDR1 SGHTA, CDR2 FQGNSA. In DNA, the CDR3 is TGTGCCAGCAGCTTAATCGGGCAGGGTGATCAGCCCCAGCATTTT. Its protein is CASSLIGQGDQPQHF. The full variable domain, its missing parts supplied by reference TRBV7-2 and TRBJ1-5, is GAGVSQSPSNKVTEKGKDVELRCDPISGHTALYWYRQSLGQGLEFLIYFQGNSAPDKSGLPSDRFSAERTGGSVSTLTIQRTQQEDSAVYLCASSLIGQGDQPQHFGDGTRLSIL.

The chain combines TRBV4-1 with TRBJ1-1; TRBD1 agrees at 10 bases. This CDR3 comprises 15 residues. The germline CDR1 and CDR2 sequences are MGHRA and YSYEKL. J was trimmed by 5 bases and V by 1 base; bases with no gene match: 4. CDR3: CASSQVGTGETEAFF. The DNA for the CDR3 is TGCGCCAGCAGCCAAGTGGGGACAGGGGAGACTGAAGCTTTCTTT.

This clone was seen once. V is TRBV2 and J is TRBJ1-1, with a weak D call TRBD1 (5 bases). The CDR3 is made up of 12 amino acids. Germline assignment: CDR1 SNHLY and CDR2 FYNNEI. V was clipped by 4 bases and J by 7 bases, with 10 bases between them. The DNA for the CDR3 is TGTGCCAGCAGTGTCTATACAGGTGAAGCTTTCTTT. Translated, it gives CASSVYTGEAFF.

V and J are TRBV7-2 and TRBJ1-3; a possible D gene is TRBD1 (6 bases). Germline V gives CDR1 SGHTA, CDR2 FQGNSA. V lost 5 bases and J lost 0, with 20 bases in between. The CDR3 runs 18 residues. The CDR3 reads CASSPRTAAWASGNTIYF. CDR3 sequence (DNA): TGTGCCAGCAGCCCTCGGACAGCCGCCTGGGCCTCTGGAAACACCATATATTTT.

V and J are TRBV7-3 and TRBJ2-1; 14 nucleotides align to TRBD2. V lost 5 bases to trimming and J lost 2 bases; unmatched junction nucleotides: 17. The CDR3 spans 21 residues. CDR1 and CDR2 from the germline V gene are SGHTA and FQGTGA. In nucleotides, the CDR3 is TGTGCCAGCAGCCCCGAGACTAGCGGGGGGGCTGGTATCTTTGCCTACAATGAGCAGTTCTTC. Amino acid sequence: CASSPETSGGAGIFAYNEQFF. Based on the CDR3 plus reference TRBV7-3 and TRBJ2-1, the full variable domain is GAGVSQTPSNKVTEKGKYVELRCDPISGHTALYWYRQSLGQGPEFLIYFQGTGAADDSGLPNDRFFAVRPEGSVSTLKIQRTERGDSAVYLCASSPETSGGAGIFAYNEQFFGPGTRLTVL.

The chain carries TRBV5-6 and TRBJ2-2; 7 positions match TRBD1. V shed 5 bases and J 2 bases; nucleotides not matched to a gene: 6. This CDR3 spans 15 amino acids. Germline CDR1 reads SGHDT; CDR2 reads YYEEEE. Written as DNA, the CDR3 is TGTGCCAGCAGGTCCGGGACAGTAAACACCGGGGAGCTGTTTTTT. It yields the protein CASRSGTVNTGELFF. The full variable domain, in which reference TRBV5-6 and TRBJ2-2 provide the parts outside the CDR3, is DAGVTQSPTHLIKTRGQQVTLRCSPKSGHDTVSWYQQALGQGPQFIFQYYEEEERQRGNFPDRFSGHQFPNYSSELNVNALLLGDSALYLCASRSGTVNTGELFFGEGSRLTVL.

The rearrangement uses TRBV11-2 and TRBJ2-7; the D gene is possibly TRBD2 (5 bases). Looked up from germline, CDR1 is SGHAT and CDR2 is FQNNGV. The CDR3 contains 14 residues. Trimming removed 2 bases at V and 1 base at J, with 9 bases between. CDR3 sequence reads: CASSLITRSYEQYF. The CDR3 DNA reads TGTGCCAGCAGCTTAATTACTAGGTCCTACGAGCAGTACTTC.

This chain uses TRBV25-1 with TRBJ2-2, with TRBD2 matching over 9 bases. CDR3 length: 14 residues. The V and J ends lost 10 bases and 4 bases, in that order; junction bases with no gene match: 7. Germline CDR1 is MGHDK and CDR2 is SYGVNS. The CDR3 bases are TGTGCCACCGTTGGCGGGGGGGGCACCGGGGAGCTGTTTTTT. Encoded protein: CATVGGGGTGELFF.

The chain is built from TRBV28 and TRBJ2-5, with 10 bases that match TRBD2. The length of the CDR3 is 15 residues. CDR1 is MDHEN and CDR2 is SYDVKM in the germline V gene. With V trimmed by 5 bases and J by 5 bases, 8 bases remained unmatched. The CDR3: CASSPLTSGWETQYF. The CDR3 coding sequence is TGTGCCAGCAGTCCCCTGACTAGCGGGTGGGAGACCCAGTACTTC.

The chain uses TRBV7-3 and TRBJ2-3; D is perhaps TRBD1 (5 bases). Germline values: CDR1 SGHTA, CDR2 FQGTGA. Trimming removed 3 bases from V and 2 bases from J, with 9 bases in between. This CDR3 has 14 amino acids. The CDR3 here is CASSFQGYTDTQYF. The CDR3 DNA reads TGTGCCAGCAGCTTTCAGGGATACACAGATACGCAGTATTTT.

With regard to this clone: Other DNA sequences in the same sample also yield this CDR3. The chain joins TRBV5-4 to TRBJ1-2; weak D call: TRBD1 (5 bases). The CDR3 contains 13 residues. Trimming shortened V by 1 base and J by 4 bases, and 8 bases separated the two germline ends. Germline CDR1 reads SGHNT; CDR2 reads YYREEE (reference sequence). The chain's CDR3 is CASSLPDSYGYTF. Here the CDR3 DNA reads TGTGCCAGCAGCTTGCCCGACAGCTATGGCTACACCTTC.

This rearrangement joins TRBV28 to TRBJ1-2; TRBD1 is a possible D gene (6 bases). This CDR3 is 13 amino acids long. Germline loops: CDR1 MDHEN, CDR2 SYDVKM. V was clipped by 6 bases and J by 4 bases, with 12 bases between them. The CDR3 region has the DNA TGTGCCAGCAGAGACGGACAGATCTATGGCTACACCTTC. Protein sequence: CASRDGQIYGYTF.

The chain is built from TRBV7-3 and TRBJ2-3, with D tentatively TRBD2 (7 bases). Per the germline V gene, CDR1 is SGHTA and CDR2 is FQGTGA. This CDR3 is built from 15 residues. Trimming cost V 5 bases and J 6 bases, with 18 bases left between them. The CDR3 DNA sequence: TGTGCCAGCAGCCCGATAGGGGGGGGCGGGGATACGCAGTATTTT. It specifies CASSPIGGGGDTQYF.

Worth noting for this clone: The junction and the germline gene differ at one end; a read error may be behind it. V and J are TRBV10-3 and TRBJ1-3, with TRBD1 matching 7 bases. Germline CDR1 ENHRY, CDR2 SYGVKD. The CDR3 is 12 amino acids. The CDR3 bases are TGTGCCATCAGTAACAGGGGAAGCACCATATATTTT. This codes for CAISNRGSTIYF.

The rearrangement joins TRBV4-3 to TRBJ2-5; 10 bases align to TRBD1. After removal of 1 base from V and 0 bases from J, the junction contained 2 bases not matched to a gene. The CDR3 has 16 amino acids. Looked up from germline, CDR1 is LGHNA and CDR2 is YSLEER. In nucleotides, the CDR3 is TGCGCCAGCAGCCAAGGGACAGGGGGGAACCAAGAGACCCAGTACTTC. Amino acids: CASSQGTGGNQETQYF.

The chain carries TRBV19 and TRBJ1-2; D gene uncertain. Trimming removed 4 bases at V and 4 bases at J, with 7 bases between. CDR3 length: 12 residues. The germline V gene encodes CDR1 LNHDA and CDR2 SQIVND (reference sequence). The CDR3 nucleotides read TGTGCCAGTAGTACTAGTTCCTATGGCTACACCTTC. It translates to CASSTSSYGYTF.

The chain couples TRBV28 to TRBJ2-2; D is perhaps TRBD1 (5 bases). V was pared by 4 bases and J by 4 bases, with 10 bases between. Germline V gene lookup returns CDR1 MDHEN and CDR2 SYDVKM. The CDR3 is 14 amino acids. CDR3 DNA sequence: TGTGCCAGCAGTTCTCGGCAGGGCACCGGGGAGCTGTTTTTT. Amino acids: CASSSRQGTGELFF. The whole variable domain, filled in from reference TRBV28 and TRBJ2-2, reads DVKVTQSSRYLVKRTGEKVFLECVQDMDHENMFWYRQDPGLGLRLIYFSYDVKMKEKGDIPEGYSVSREKKERFSLILESASTNQTSMYLCASSSRQGTGELFFGEGSRLTVL.

The chain uses TRBV5-6 and TRBJ1-2; TRBD1 matches 7 bases. The CDR3 extends over 13 amino acids. CDR1 is SGHDT, CDR2 YYEEEE, per germline. The ends lost 0 bases at V and 6 bases at J; junction bases unmatched: 2. The DNA for the CDR3 is TGTGCCAGCAGCTTGGCCAGGGGGGATGGCTACACCTTC. Its translation: CASSLARGDGYTF. The whole variable domain, remainder taken from reference TRBV5-6 and TRBJ1-2, is DAGVTQSPTHLIKTRGQQVTLRCSPKSGHDTVSWYQQALGQGPQFIFQYYEEEERQRGNFPDRFSGHQFPNYSSELNVNALLLGDSALYLCASSLARGDGYTFGSGTRLTVV.

The chain is built from TRBV19 and TRBJ2-5; D not resolved. The germline CDR1 and CDR2 sequences are LNHDA and SQIVND (reference sequence). This CDR3 is 13 amino acids long. V shed 3 bases and J shed 2 bases, with 7 bases lying between them. The CDR3 loop reads CASSIGRQETQYF. CDR3 coding DNA: TGTGCCAGTAGTATTGGCAGACAAGAGACCCAGTACTTC. The full variable domain, its missing parts supplied by reference TRBV19 and TRBJ2-5, is DGGITQSPKYLFRKEGQNVTLSCEQNLNHDAMYWYRQDPGQGLRLIYYSQIVNDFQKGDIAEGYSVSREKKESFPLTVTSAQKNPTAFYLCASSIGRQETQYFGPGTRLLVL.

As to this clone: One end of the junction fails to match germline, which may point to a read error. The chain uses TRBV5-6 and TRBJ2-3; maybe TRBD1 (6 bases). Germline V gene lookup returns CDR1 SGHDT and CDR2 YYEEEE. The CDR3 consists of 14 residues. In DNA form, the CDR3 reads TGTGCCAGCAGCCTGGGGGCCAGCACGGATACGCAGTATTTT. Protein sequence: CASSLGASTDTQYF. The full variable domain, in which reference TRBV5-6 and TRBJ2-3 provide the parts outside the CDR3, is DAGVTQSPTHLIKTRGQQVTLRCSPKSGHDTVSWYQQALGQGPQFIFQYYEEEERQRGNFPDRFSGHQFPNYSSELNVNALLLGDSALYLCASSLGASTDTQYFGPGTRLTVL.

The genes are TRBV15 and TRBJ1-4; 8 nucleotides line up with TRBD1. This CDR3 spans 14 amino acids. Germline assignment: CDR1 LNHNV and CDR2 YYDKDF (reference sequence). With V trimmed by 4 bases and J by 4 bases, 2 bases remained unmatched. Written as DNA, the CDR3 is TGTGCCACCAGCAAAGGACAGGGTAATGAAAAACTGTTTTTT. The encoded protein is CATSKGQGNEKLFF. Drawing the rest from reference TRBV15 and TRBJ1-4, the complete variable domain is DAMVIQNPRYQVTQFGKPVTLSCSQTLNHNVMYWYQQKSSQAPKLLFHYYDKDFNNEADTPDNFQSRRPNTSFCFLDIRSPGLGDTAMYLCATSKGQGNEKLFFGSGTQLSVL.

The gene calls are TRBV9 and TRBJ2-2; the match to TRBD2 covers 8 bases. The CDR3 extends over 18 amino acids. From germline, CDR1 is SGDLS and CDR2 YYNGEE. Trimming at V came to 2 bases and at J to 5 bases, leaving 14 bases not matched to a gene. CDR3 in amino acids: CASSVTRGGLGGTGELFF. In DNA form, the CDR3 reads TGTGCCAGCAGCGTGACTCGCGGGGGGCTTGGGGGAACCGGGGAGCTGTTTTTT.

The chain has TRBV6-5 and TRBJ1-2; no definite D call. Between the trimmed V and J ends, which lost 5 bases and 4 bases, there was a span of 14 bases. The length of the CDR3 is 14 residues. Germline V gene data show CDR1 as MNHEY and CDR2 as SVGAGI. Here the CDR3 reads CASSREGAGYGYTF. DNA for the CDR3: TGTGCCAGCAGTCGCGAGGGAGCCGGCTATGGCTACACCTTC.

This clone was counted a single time. The V call is TRBV30, the J call TRBJ1-2; D call uncertain. Germline V CDR1 and CDR2: GTSNPN, SVGIG (reference sequence). The CDR3 spans 15 residues. The V end was cut by 0 bases, the J end by 4 bases, with 15 bases between. CDR3 region: CAWSVSPVRSYGYTF. In nucleotides, the CDR3 is TGTGCCTGGAGTGTAAGTCCCGTCCGCAGCTATGGCTACACCTTC.

The CDR3 reads CASSSWTGNYGYTF. The CDR3 DNA is TGTGCCAGCAGCTCGTGGACTGGGAACTATGGCTACACCTTC. The chain combines TRBV7-9 with TRBJ1-2; D ambiguous. The CDR3 is 14 residues long. V was shortened by 4 bases and J by 2 bases, with 11 bases between the two germline ends. Germline V gives CDR1 SEHNR, CDR2 FQNEAQ (reference sequence).